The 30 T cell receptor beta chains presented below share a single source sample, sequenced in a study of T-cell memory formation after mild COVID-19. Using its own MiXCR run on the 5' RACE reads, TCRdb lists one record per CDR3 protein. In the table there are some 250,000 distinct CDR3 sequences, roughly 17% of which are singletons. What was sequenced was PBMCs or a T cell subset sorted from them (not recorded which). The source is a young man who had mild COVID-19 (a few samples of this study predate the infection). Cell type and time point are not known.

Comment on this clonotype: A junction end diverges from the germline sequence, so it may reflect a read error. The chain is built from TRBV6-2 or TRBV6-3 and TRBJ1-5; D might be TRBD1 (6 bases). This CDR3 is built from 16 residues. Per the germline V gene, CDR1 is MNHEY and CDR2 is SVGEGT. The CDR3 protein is CASSRGNRPGNQHQHF. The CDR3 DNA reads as TGTGCCAGCAGTAGGGGGAACAGGCCAGGCAATCAGCACCAGCATTTT.

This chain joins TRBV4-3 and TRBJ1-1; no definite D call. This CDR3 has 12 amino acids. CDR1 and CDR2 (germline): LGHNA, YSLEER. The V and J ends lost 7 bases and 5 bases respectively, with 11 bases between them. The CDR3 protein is CASKGSRTEAFF. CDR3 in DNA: TGCGCCAGCAAAGGGTCTCGGACTGAAGCTTTCTTT.

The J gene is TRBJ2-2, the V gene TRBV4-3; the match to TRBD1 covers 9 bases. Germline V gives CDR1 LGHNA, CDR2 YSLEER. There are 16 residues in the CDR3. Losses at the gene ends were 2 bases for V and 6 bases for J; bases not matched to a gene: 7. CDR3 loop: CASSQPGQGWAGELFF. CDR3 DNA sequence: TGCGCCAGCAGCCAACCGGGACAGGGATGGGCCGGGGAGCTGTTTTTT.

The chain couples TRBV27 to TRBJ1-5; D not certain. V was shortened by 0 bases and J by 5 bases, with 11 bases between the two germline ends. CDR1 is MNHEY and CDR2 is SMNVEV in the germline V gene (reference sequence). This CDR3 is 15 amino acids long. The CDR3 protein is CASSLSAGIDQPQHF. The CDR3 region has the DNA TGTGCCAGCAGTTTATCTGCCGGGATTGATCAGCCCCAGCATTTT.

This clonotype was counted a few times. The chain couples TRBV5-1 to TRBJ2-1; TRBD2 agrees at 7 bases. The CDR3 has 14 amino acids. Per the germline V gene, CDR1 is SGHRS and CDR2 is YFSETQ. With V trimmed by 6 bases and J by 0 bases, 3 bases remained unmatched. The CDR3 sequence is CASTRGDSYNEQFF. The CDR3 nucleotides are TGCGCCAGCACTCGGGGGGACTCCTACAATGAGCAGTTCTTC.

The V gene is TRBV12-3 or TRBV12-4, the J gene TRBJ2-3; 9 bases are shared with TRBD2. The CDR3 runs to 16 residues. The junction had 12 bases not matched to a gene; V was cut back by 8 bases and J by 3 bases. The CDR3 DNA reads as TGTGCCAGCCCTCCGGCGGGGGGGCTAGTTACAGATACGCAGTATTTT. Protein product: CASPPAGGLVTDTQYF.

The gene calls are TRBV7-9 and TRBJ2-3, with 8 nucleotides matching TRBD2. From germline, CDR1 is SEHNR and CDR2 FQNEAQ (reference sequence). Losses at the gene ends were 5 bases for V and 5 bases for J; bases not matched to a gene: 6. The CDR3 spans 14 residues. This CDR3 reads CASSVGGAEDTQYF. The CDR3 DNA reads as TGTGCCAGCAGCGTCGGGGGGGCTGAAGATACGCAGTATTTT.

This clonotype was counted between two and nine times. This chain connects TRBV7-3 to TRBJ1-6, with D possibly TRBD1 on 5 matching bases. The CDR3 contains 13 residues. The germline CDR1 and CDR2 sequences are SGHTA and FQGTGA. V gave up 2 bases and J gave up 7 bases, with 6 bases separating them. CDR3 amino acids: CASSLEGNSPLHF. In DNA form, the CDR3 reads TGTGCCAGCAGCTTAGAGGGGAATTCACCCCTCCACTTT.

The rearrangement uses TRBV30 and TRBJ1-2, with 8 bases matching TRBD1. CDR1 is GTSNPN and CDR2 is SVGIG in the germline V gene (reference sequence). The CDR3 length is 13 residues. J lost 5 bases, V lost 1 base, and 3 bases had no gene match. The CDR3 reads CAWSGTGTYGYTF. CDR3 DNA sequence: TGTGCCTGGAGTGGGACAGGGACTTATGGCTACACCTTC. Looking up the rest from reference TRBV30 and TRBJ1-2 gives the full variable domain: SQTIHQWPATLVQPVGSPLSLECTVEGTSNPNLYWYRQAAGRGLQLLFYSVGIGQISSEVPQNLSASRPQDRQFILSSKKLLLSDSGFYLCAWSGTGTYGYTFGSGTRLTVV.

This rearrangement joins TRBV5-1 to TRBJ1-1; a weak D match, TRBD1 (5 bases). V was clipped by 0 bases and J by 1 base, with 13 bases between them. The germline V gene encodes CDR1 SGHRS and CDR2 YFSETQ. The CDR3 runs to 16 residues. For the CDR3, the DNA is TGCGCCAGCAGCTTGGAAGGGGTGCGGACGAACACTGAAGCTTTCTTT. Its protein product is CASSLEGVRTNTEAFF.

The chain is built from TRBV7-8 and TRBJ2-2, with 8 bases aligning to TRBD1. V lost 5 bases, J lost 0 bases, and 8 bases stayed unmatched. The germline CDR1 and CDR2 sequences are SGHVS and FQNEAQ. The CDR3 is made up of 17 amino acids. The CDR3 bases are TGTGCCAGCAGCCGGCGACAGGGGCTGACGAACACCGGGGAGCTGTTTTTT. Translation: CASSRRQGLTNTGELFF. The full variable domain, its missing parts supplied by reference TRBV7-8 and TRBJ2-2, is GAGVSQSPRYKVAKRGQDVALRCDPISGHVSLFWYQQALGQGPEFLTYFQNEAQLDKSGLPSDRFFAERPEGSVSTLKIQRTQQEDSAVYLCASSRRQGLTNTGELFFGEGSRLTVL.

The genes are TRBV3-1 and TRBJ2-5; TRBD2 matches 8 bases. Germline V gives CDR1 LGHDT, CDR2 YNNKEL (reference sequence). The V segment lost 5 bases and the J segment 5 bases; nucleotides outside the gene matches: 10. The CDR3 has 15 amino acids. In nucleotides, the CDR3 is TGTGCCAGCAGCGCGTCCGGACTAGCCGGGGAGACCCAGTACTTC. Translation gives CASSASGLAGETQYF.

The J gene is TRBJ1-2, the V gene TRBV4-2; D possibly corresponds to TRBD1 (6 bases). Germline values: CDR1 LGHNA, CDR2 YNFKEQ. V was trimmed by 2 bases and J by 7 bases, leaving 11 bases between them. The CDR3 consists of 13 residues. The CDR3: CASSQSGARGYTF. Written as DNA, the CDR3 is TGTGCCAGCAGCCAATCGGGGGCCCGTGGCTACACCTTC.

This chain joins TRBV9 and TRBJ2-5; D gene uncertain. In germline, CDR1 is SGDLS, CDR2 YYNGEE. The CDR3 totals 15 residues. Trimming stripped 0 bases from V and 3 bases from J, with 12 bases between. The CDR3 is CASSVDAAHKETQYF. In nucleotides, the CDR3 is TGTGCCAGCAGCGTAGATGCGGCACACAAAGAGACCCAGTACTTC.

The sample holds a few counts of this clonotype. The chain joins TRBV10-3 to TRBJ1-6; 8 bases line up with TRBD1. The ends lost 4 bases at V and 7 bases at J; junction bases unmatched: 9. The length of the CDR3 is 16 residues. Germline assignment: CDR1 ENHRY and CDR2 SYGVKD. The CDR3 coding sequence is TGTGCCATCAGTGGACCCGGGACAGGACAGAATTCACCCCTCCACTTT. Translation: CAISGPGTGQNSPLHF.

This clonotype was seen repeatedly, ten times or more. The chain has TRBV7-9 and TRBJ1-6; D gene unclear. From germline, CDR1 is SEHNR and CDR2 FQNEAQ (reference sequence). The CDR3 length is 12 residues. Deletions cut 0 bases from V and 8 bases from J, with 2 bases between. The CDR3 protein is CASSLADSPLHF. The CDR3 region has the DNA TGTGCCAGCAGCTTAGCGGATTCACCCCTCCACTTT.

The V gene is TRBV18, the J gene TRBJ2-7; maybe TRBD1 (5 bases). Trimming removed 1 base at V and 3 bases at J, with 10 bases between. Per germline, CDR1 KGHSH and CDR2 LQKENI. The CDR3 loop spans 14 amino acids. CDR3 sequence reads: CASSPRQGVYEQYV. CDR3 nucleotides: TGTGCCAGCTCACCACGGCAGGGTGTCTACGAGCAGTACGTC.

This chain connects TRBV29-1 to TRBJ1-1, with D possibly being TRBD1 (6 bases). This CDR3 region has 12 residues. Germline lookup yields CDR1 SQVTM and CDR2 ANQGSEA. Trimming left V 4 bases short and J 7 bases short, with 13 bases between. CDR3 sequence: CSVVIGGSEAFF. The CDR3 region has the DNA TGCAGCGTTGTTATAGGGGGGAGTGAAGCTTTCTTT.

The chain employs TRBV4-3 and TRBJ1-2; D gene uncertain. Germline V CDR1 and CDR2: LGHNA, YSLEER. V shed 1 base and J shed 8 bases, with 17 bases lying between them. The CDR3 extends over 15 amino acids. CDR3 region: CASSQVAAPPGGYTF. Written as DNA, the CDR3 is TGCGCCAGCAGCCAAGTGGCGGCCCCCCCAGGAGGCTACACCTTC.

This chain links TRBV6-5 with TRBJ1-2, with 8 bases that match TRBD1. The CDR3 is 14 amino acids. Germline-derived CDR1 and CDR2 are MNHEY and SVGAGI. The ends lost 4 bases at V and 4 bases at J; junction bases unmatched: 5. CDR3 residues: CASSSFTGGYGYTF. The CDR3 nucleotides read TGTGCCAGCAGTTCATTCACAGGGGGCTATGGCTACACCTTC.

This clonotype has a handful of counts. The CDR3 DNA reads TGCGCCAGCAGCCAAGTCAATTCACCCCTCCACTTT. Its translation is CASSQVNSPLHF. The rearrangement uses TRBV4-1 and TRBJ1-6; no clear D gene. V was pared by 1 base and J by 7 bases, with 2 bases between. Germline assignment: CDR1 MGHRA and CDR2 YSYEKL. This CDR3 has 12 residues.

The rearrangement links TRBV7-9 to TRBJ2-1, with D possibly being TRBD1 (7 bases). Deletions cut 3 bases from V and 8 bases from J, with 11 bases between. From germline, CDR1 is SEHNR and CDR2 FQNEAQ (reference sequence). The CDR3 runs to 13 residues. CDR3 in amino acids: CASSFSRGDEQFF. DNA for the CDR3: TGTGCCAGCAGCTTTAGCAGGGGGGATGAGCAGTTCTTC.

CDR3 loop: CAWSPGTGSEQFF. The CDR3, as DNA: TGTGCCTGGAGCCCCGGGACAGGGAGTGAGCAGTTCTTC. The chain employs TRBV30 and TRBJ2-1; TRBD1 aligns across 9 bases. Germline-derived CDR1 and CDR2 are GTSNPN and SVGIG (reference sequence). J gave up 9 bases and V 3 bases, and 6 bases lay outside the gene matches. This CDR3 is 13 amino acids long.

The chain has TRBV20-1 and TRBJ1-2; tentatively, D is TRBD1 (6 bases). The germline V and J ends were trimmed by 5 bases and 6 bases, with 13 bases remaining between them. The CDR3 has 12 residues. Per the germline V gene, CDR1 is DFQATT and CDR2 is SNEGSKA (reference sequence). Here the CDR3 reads CSAFLQGHGYTF. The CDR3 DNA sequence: TGCAGTGCTTTTTTACAGGGACATGGCTACACCTTC.

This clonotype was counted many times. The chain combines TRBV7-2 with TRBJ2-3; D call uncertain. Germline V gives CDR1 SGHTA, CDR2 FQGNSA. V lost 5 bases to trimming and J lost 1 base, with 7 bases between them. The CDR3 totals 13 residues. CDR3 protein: CASSPKGTDTQYF. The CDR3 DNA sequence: TGTGCCAGCAGCCCAAAGGGCACAGATACGCAGTATTTT.

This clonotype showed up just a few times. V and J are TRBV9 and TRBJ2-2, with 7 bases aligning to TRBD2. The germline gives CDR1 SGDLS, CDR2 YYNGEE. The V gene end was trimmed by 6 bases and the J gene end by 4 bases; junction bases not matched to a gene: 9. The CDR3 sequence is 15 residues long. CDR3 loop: CASTQAGSGTGELFF. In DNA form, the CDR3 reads TGTGCCAGCACCCAAGCGGGATCGGGCACCGGGGAGCTGTTTTTT.

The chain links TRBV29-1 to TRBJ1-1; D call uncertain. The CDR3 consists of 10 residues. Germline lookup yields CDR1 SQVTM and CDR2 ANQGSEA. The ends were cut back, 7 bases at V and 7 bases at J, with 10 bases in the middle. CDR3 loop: CSALRDEAFF. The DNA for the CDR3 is TGCAGCGCGCTCCGGGATGAAGCTTTCTTT.

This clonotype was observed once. The CDR3 spells CASSLIGGRNTEAFF. DNA for the CDR3: TGTGCCAGCAGTCTCATCGGGGGCCGGAACACTGAAGCTTTCTTT. The chain links TRBV6-6 to TRBJ1-1; TRBD1 might be the D (6 bases). Germline V gene data show CDR1 as MNHNY and CDR2 as SVGAGI (reference sequence). Trimming cost V 5 bases and J 1 base, with 14 bases left between them. The CDR3 covers 15 residues.

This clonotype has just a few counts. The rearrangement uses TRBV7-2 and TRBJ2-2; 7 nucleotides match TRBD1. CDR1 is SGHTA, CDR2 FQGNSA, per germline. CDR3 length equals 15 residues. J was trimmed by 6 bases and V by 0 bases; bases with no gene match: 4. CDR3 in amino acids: CASSLAATGAGELFF. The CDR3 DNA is TGTGCCAGCAGCTTAGCGGCCACAGGGGCCGGGGAGCTGTTTTTT.

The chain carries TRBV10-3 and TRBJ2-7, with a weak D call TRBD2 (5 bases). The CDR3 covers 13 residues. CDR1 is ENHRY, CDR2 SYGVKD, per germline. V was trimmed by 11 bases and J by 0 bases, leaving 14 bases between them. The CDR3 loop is CASTKSLSYEQYF. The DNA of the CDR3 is TGTGCCTCGACTAAGAGCCTCTCCTACGAGCAGTACTTC.